This section outlines one T cell receptor (beta chain) sequence together with its context. The data belong to a study of T-cell reconstitution after alpha-beta-depleted transplantation in children. Unique molecular identifiers were built into the TCRbeta library. TCRdb re-analysed the PCR reads in MiXCR, keeping a single row per CDR3 protein. The sample holds around 450,000 distinct CDR3 sequences; around two fifths are singletons and the top ten take 25% to 30%. The CDR3 sequence is 15 residues long. Trimming shortened V by 5 bases and J by 7 bases, and 18 bases separated the two germline ends. Germline assignment: CDR1 DFQATT and CDR2 SNEGSKA (reference sequence).

The chain combines TRBV20-1 with TRBJ1-6; the D gene is possibly TRBD1 (5 bases). The sample in question was PBMCs, obtained before TCRalphabeta/CD19-depleted stem cell transplant. This clonotype was sampled from a girl aged 2 to 9 with aplastic anemia, due to receive a stem cell transplant. The CDR3 nucleotides read TGCAGTGCTGGCCGTGAACAGGCGGCAAATTCACCCCTCCACTTT. This encodes CSAGREQAANSPLHF.